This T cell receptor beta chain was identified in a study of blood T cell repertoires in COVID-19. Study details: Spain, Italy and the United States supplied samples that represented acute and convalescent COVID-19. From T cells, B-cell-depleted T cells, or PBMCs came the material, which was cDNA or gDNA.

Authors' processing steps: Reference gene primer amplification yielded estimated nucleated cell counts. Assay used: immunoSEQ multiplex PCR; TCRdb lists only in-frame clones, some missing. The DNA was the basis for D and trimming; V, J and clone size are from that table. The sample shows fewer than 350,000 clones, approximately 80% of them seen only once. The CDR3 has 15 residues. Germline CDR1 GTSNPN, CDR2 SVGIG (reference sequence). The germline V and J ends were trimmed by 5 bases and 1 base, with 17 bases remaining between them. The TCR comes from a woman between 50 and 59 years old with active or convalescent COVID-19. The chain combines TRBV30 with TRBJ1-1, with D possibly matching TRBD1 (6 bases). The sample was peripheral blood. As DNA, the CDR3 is TGTGCCTGGGACTCGACAGGTTTGGGGAACACTGAAGCTTTCTTT. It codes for CAWDSTGLGNTEAFF.